Below, 29 T cell receptor beta chains from the same sample are listed, as sequenced in a study of glioma-infiltrating T cells after dendritic cell vaccination. The data were produced by immunoSEQ multiplex PCR, yet TCRdb's version contains in-frame clones alone and is incomplete. Among 99,000 or so clones listed, around 80% were seen once. The time point was: after dendritic cell vaccination, including at tumor progression/relapse. The sample in question was blood, obtained after dendritic cell vaccination. The receptors stem from a human donor with glioblastoma.

The chain recombines TRBV9 with TRBJ2-2, with 11 bases aligning to TRBD1. Germline-derived CDR1 and CDR2 are SGDLS and YYNGEE. V dropped 4 bases and J dropped 8; count of bases not matched to a gene: 10. This CDR3 region has 16 residues. The CDR3 loop reads CASSPHGQGASGELFF. The CDR3 coding sequence is TGTGCCAGCAGCCCCCACGGACAGGGGGCATCGGGGGAGCTGTTTTTT.

This clone has a handful of counts. The chain has TRBV7-3 and TRBJ2-3, with D possibly being TRBD2 (5 bases). The CDR3 length is 14 residues. Germline loops: CDR1 SGHTA, CDR2 FQGTGA. V dropped 3 bases and J dropped 2 bases, with 9 bases sitting between them. CDR3 protein: CASSFRGDTDTQYF. In DNA, the CDR3 is TGTGCCAGCAGCTTCCGGGGTGACACAGATACGCAGTATTTT.

The chain couples TRBV28 to TRBJ1-6; D possibly corresponds to TRBD1 (5 bases). The CDR3 length is 15 residues. V was cut by 9 bases and J by 7 bases, with 19 bases left in between. The V gene's germline CDR1 is MDHEN and CDR2 SYDVKM. The CDR3 reads CASWAQGAGNSPLHF. In DNA, the CDR3 is TGTGCCAGTTGGGCCCAGGGCGCGGGGAATTCACCCCTCCACTTT.

V gene TRBV10-2 combines with J gene TRBJ2-1, with a possible D match to TRBD2 (6 bases). Germline CDR1 reads WSHSY; CDR2 reads SAAADI. The germline V and J ends were trimmed by 11 bases and 6 bases, with 17 bases remaining between them. The CDR3 runs 13 residues. CDR3 loop: CASRGGAGNEQFF. CDR3 DNA: TGCGCCTCCCGGGGCGGGGCGGGCAATGAGCAGTTCTTC.

The V gene is TRBV9, the J gene TRBJ1-1, with 9 bases lining up with TRBD1. Unmatched junction bases numbered 16, after V lost 4 bases and J lost 6 bases. Germline V gene data show CDR1 as SGDLS and CDR2 as YYNGEE. This CDR3 has 17 amino acids. CDR3 protein: CASSSRGSGTGGSEAFF. For the CDR3, the DNA is TGTGCCAGCAGCTCACGCGGATCGGGTACAGGGGGCTCTGAAGCTTTCTTT.

The V gene is TRBV6-5, the J gene TRBJ1-5; D might be TRBD1 (6 bases). There are 15 residues in the CDR3. Germline assignment: CDR1 MNHEY and CDR2 SVGAGI. V was shortened by 5 bases and J by 7 bases, with 18 bases between the two germline ends. The CDR3 DNA reads as TGTGCCAGCAGTATCCAAACAGGGTCTTTACAGCCCCAGCATTTT. Protein product: CASSIQTGSLQPQHF.

This chain uses TRBV28 with TRBJ1-5; a possible D gene is TRBD1 (5 bases). CDR3 length: 16 residues. CDR1 and CDR2 from the germline V gene are MDHEN and SYDVKM. Trimming stripped 7 bases from V and 2 bases from J, with 18 bases between. CDR3 nucleotides: TGTGCCAGCATCCACGGGGGGGTTTTGCGCAATCAGCCCCAGCATTTT. It yields the protein CASIHGGVLRNQPQHF.

This chain uses TRBV29-1 with TRBJ1-5, with D possibly being TRBD1 (6 bases). This CDR3 has 13 residues. Germline lookup yields CDR1 SQVTM and CDR2 ANQGSEA. Trimming shortened V by 2 bases and J by 7 bases, and 12 bases separated the two germline ends. The CDR3 is CSVETGQGQPQHF. In nucleotides, the CDR3 is TGCAGCGTTGAAACAGGGCAGGGGCAGCCCCAGCATTTT. Full variable domain (missing parts from reference TRBV29-1 and TRBJ1-5): SAVISQKPSRDICQRGTSLTIQCQVDSQVTMMFWYRQQPGQSLTLIATANQGSEATYESGFVIDKFPISRPNLTFSTLTVSNMSPEDSSIYLCSVETGQGQPQHFGDGTRLSIL.

The chain recombines TRBV5-1 with TRBJ2-3, with TRBD2 matching 13 bases. Germline V gene sequence: CDR1 SGHRS, CDR2 YFSETQ. The ends lost 4 bases at V and 6 bases at J; junction bases unmatched: 2. The CDR3 extends over 14 amino acids. CDR3 sequence reads: CASSMGLAGDTQYF. The CDR3 DNA reads as TGCGCCAGCAGCATGGGACTAGCGGGGGATACGCAGTATTTT.

The chain combines TRBV6-1 with TRBJ2-5, with 14 bases fitting TRBD2. The CDR3 spans 17 residues. CDR1 is MNHNS and CDR2 is SASEGT in the germline V gene. V gave up 3 bases and J gave up 3 bases; unmatched junction bases: 6. This CDR3 is CASSEAVTSGGEETQYF. In DNA form, the CDR3 reads TGTGCCAGCAGTGAGGCCGTGACTAGCGGGGGGGAAGAGACCCAGTACTTC.

This clone was counted many times. This sequence joins TRBV10-3 and TRBJ2-7; 7 nucleotides match TRBD2. V lost 2 bases to trimming and J lost 5 bases; unmatched junction nucleotides: 9. Germline CDR1 ENHRY, CDR2 SYGVKD. CDR3 length equals 15 residues. This CDR3 reads CAISERLAEGHEQYF. Written as DNA, the CDR3 is TGTGCCATCAGTGAGAGGCTAGCGGAGGGCCACGAGCAGTACTTC.

The chain joins TRBV6-1 to TRBJ1-2; D not resolved. Trimming took 0 bases from V and 4 from J, leaving 12 bases between them. The CDR3 has 15 residues. Germline loops: CDR1 MNHNS, CDR2 SASEGT. This CDR3 reads CASSEAAAGVYGYTF. The CDR3 DNA follows: TGTGCCAGCAGTGAAGCGGCAGCGGGAGTCTATGGCTACACCTTC.

J is TRBJ2-7 and V is TRBV10-2, with TRBD1 matching 8 bases. Trimming removed 8 bases from V and 1 base from J; junction bases left unmatched: 10. The CDR3 is 15 amino acids. CDR1 is WSHSY, CDR2 SAAADI, per germline. Here the CDR3 DNA reads TGCGCCAGCCGCAGGGGGCAAAACCCTTCCTACGAGCAGTACTTC. It encodes CASRRGQNPSYEQYF.

The rearrangement uses TRBV27 and TRBJ1-5; D may be TRBD1 (5 bases). The CDR3 totals 14 residues. Germline assignment: CDR1 MNHEY and CDR2 SMNVEV (reference sequence). V was cut by 1 base and J by 1 base, with 5 bases left in between. The CDR3 DNA reads as TGTGCCAGCAGTTTATGGGGCAGCAATCAGCCCCAGCATTTT. Translation: CASSLWGSNQPQHF.

Comments on this clone: One end of the junction does not line up with germline, which may come from a read error. The chain couples TRBV7-7 to TRBJ2-1; tentative D call: TRBD2 (7 bases). CDR1 SSHAT and CDR2 FNYEAQ come from the germline V gene (reference sequence). The CDR3 loop spans 15 amino acids. CDR3 amino acids: CASSPVGGEYNEQFF. The DNA for the CDR3 is TGTGCTAGCAGCCCGGTAGGGGGGGAATACAATGAGCAGTTCTTC. The complete variable domain, with remaining parts taken from reference TRBV7-7 and TRBJ2-1, reads GAGVSQSPRYKVTKRGQDVTLRCDPISSHATLYWYQQALGQGPEFLTYFNYEAQPDKSGLPSDRFSAERPEGSISTLTIQRTEQRDSAMYRCASSPVGGEYNEQFFGPGTRLTVL.

The J gene is TRBJ2-3, the V gene TRBV6-1, with 15 bases aligning to TRBD2. J gave up 4 bases and V 6 bases, and 2 bases lay outside the gene matches. The length of the CDR3 is 15 residues. Germline V CDR1 and CDR2: MNHNS, SASEGT. The CDR3 protein is CASRGLAGGADTQYF. CDR3 bases: TGTGCCAGCAGAGGACTAGCGGGGGGGGCAGATACGCAGTATTTT.

This chain connects TRBV11-1 to TRBJ2-1; 9 positions agree with TRBD2. Trimming removed 3 bases from V and 12 bases from J; junction bases left unmatched: 12. The CDR3 length is 15 residues. CDR1 SGHAT and CDR2 FQDESV come from the germline V gene (reference sequence). The CDR3 nucleotides are TGTGCCAGCAGCTTGACCGGGACTAGCCTTAATTGGCAGTTCTTC. It specifies CASSLTGTSLNWQFF. Complete variable domain (other parts from reference TRBV11-1 and TRBJ2-1): EAEVAQSPRYKITEKSQAVAFWCDPISGHATLYWYRQILGQGPELLVQFQDESVVDDSQLPKDRFSAERLKGVDSTLKIQPAELGDSAMYLCASSLTGTSLNWQFFGPGTRLTVL.

This chain uses TRBV2 with TRBJ2-5, with 13 bases lining up with TRBD2. Germline V CDR1 and CDR2: SNHLY, FYNNEI. V trimming: 5 bases; J trimming: 6 bases; junction bases outside the gene matches: 9. The CDR3 contains 16 residues. The CDR3 is CASSPTSGGPRKTQYF. The DNA for the CDR3 is TGTGCCAGCAGTCCGACTAGCGGGGGGCCTAGGAAGACCCAGTACTTC.

This clone has a handful of counts. V and J are TRBV7-9 and TRBJ2-2, with TRBD2 matching over 7 bases. Looked up from germline, CDR1 is SEHNR and CDR2 is FQNEAQ (reference sequence). CDR3 length: 15 amino acids. V lost 5 bases and J lost 3; bases outside the gene matches: 6. This CDR3 reads CASSPAGPDTGELFF. The CDR3 DNA is TGTGCCAGCAGCCCAGCGGGACCGGACACCGGGGAGCTGTTTTTT.

V is TRBV30 and J is TRBJ2-7, with 11 bases that match TRBD2. Germline V CDR1 and CDR2: GTSNPN, SVGIG (reference sequence). V dropped 2 bases and J dropped 4; count of bases not matched to a gene: 4. The CDR3 runs 14 residues. The CDR3 protein is CAWSPLAGGYEQYF. The CDR3 DNA follows: TGTGCCTGGAGTCCCCTAGCGGGAGGTTACGAGCAGTACTTC.

This clone was recorded a few times. The chain carries TRBV6-4 and TRBJ2-6; a weak D match, TRBD1 (6 bases). This CDR3 has 16 residues. From germline, CDR1 is MRHNA and CDR2 SNTAGT. Trimming cost V 6 bases and J 0 bases, with 12 bases left between them. CDR3 in DNA: TGTGCCAGCAGAGTTTACAGGGTCTCTGGGGCCAACGTCCTGACTTTC. Its protein is CASRVYRVSGANVLTF.

The chain is built from TRBV30 and TRBJ2-6; D is unclear. CDR1 is GTSNPN and CDR2 is SVGIG in the germline V gene (reference sequence). The CDR3 has 13 amino acids. Deletions cut 3 bases from V and 0 bases from J, with 3 bases between. The CDR3 region is CAWSISGANVLTF. In DNA form, the CDR3 reads TGTGCCTGGAGCATCTCTGGGGCCAACGTCCTGACTTTC. Full variable domain (remainder filled in from reference TRBV30 and TRBJ2-6): SQTIHQWPATLVQPVGSPLSLECTVEGTSNPNLYWYRQAAGRGLQLLFYSVGIGQISSEVPQNLSASRPQDRQFILSSKKLLLSDSGFYLCAWSISGANVLTFGAGSRLTVL.

The genes are TRBV2 and TRBJ2-2, with 9 bases aligning to TRBD2. This CDR3 is built from 18 residues. CDR1 is SNHLY, CDR2 FYNNEI, per germline. Trimming cost V 6 bases and J 3 bases; bases outside gene matches: 14. CDR3 nucleotide sequence: TGTGCCAGCAGGCTGGGACTAGCATCCGTTGGCGACACCGGGGAGCTGTTTTTT. It codes for CASRLGLASVGDTGELFF.

This clone was detected a few times. This chain links TRBV5-1 with TRBJ1-1; 7 bases align to TRBD1. Germline-derived CDR1 and CDR2 are SGHRS and YFSETQ. The trim removed 0 bases at V and 7 bases at J, leaving 15 bases unmatched. The CDR3 loop spans 17 amino acids. In DNA form, the CDR3 reads TGCGCCAGCAGCTTGGCATCCGGGACAGCGATCAGGAATGAAGCTTTCTTT. It encodes CASSLASGTAIRNEAFF.

This sequence joins TRBV6-1 and TRBJ2-1; D is possibly TRBD2 (6 bases). Germline-derived CDR1 and CDR2 are MNHNS and SASEGT. The germline V and J ends were trimmed by 2 bases and 6 bases, with 14 bases remaining between them. The CDR3 is 15 amino acids. The CDR3 coding sequence is TGTGCCAGCAGTGAATTACAGCGGGCCTCCAATGAGCAGTTCTTC. Protein: CASSELQRASNEQFF.

This clone showed up just a few times. V gene TRBV7-2 combines with J gene TRBJ2-1; 7 bases fit TRBD2. Trimming removed 3 bases from V and 6 bases from J; junction bases left unmatched: 8. This CDR3 is 15 amino acids long. Germline V gives CDR1 SGHTA, CDR2 FQGNSA. The CDR3 DNA reads as TGTGCCAGCAGCTTGGGAGCGGGATCTCCCAATGAGCAGTTCTTC. Translation: CASSLGAGSPNEQFF.

The rearrangement links TRBV7-3 to TRBJ1-6; tentative D call: TRBD1 (5 bases). This CDR3 contains 15 residues. Germline CDR1 reads SGHTA; CDR2 reads FQGTGA. V shed 5 bases and J shed 9 bases, with 17 bases lying between them. In DNA, the CDR3 is TGTGCCAGCAGCGCTACGACAGCTTTAGCTTCACCCCTCCACTTT. Encoded protein: CASSATTALASPLHF.

The V gene is TRBV13, the J gene TRBJ2-3; D might be TRBD2 (5 bases). Trimming pared 4 bases from V and 6 bases from J, leaving 11 bases between. Germline V gene data show CDR1 as PRHDT and CDR2 as FYEKMQ (reference sequence). CDR3 size: 13 residues. The CDR3 DNA is TGTGCCAGCAGCTCCGAGAGGAGGGATACGCAGTATTTT. It codes for CASSSERRDTQYF.

The chain has TRBV10-3 and TRBJ2-7; perhaps TRBD1 as D (6 bases). Trimming cost V 9 bases and J 0 bases, with 12 bases left between them. This CDR3 region has 13 residues. Germline lookup yields CDR1 ENHRY and CDR2 SYGVKD. The CDR3 protein is CAIRQATSYEQYF. In nucleotides, the CDR3 is TGTGCCATACGACAGGCGACCTCCTACGAGCAGTACTTC.